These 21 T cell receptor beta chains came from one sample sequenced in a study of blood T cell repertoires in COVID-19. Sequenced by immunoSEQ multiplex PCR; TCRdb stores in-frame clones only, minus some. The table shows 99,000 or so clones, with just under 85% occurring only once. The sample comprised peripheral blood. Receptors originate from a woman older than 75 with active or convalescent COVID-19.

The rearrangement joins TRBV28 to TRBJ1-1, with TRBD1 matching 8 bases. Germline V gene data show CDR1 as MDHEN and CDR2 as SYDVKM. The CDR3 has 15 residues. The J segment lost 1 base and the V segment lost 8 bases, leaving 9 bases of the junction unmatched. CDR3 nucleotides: TGTGCCAGCTCCGGAGGGGGACAGGAGAACACTGAAGCTTTCTTT. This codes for CASSGGGQENTEAFF.

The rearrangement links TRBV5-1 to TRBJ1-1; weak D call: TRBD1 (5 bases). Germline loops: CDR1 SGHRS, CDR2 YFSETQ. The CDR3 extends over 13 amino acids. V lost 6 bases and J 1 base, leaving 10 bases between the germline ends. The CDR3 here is CASKAGSNTEAFF. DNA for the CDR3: TGCGCCAGCAAAGCAGGGTCGAACACTGAAGCTTTCTTT.

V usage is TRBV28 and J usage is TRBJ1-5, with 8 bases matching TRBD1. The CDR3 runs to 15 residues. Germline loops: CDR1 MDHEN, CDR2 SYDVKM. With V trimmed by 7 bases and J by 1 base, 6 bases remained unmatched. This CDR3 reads CASILGQGSNQPQHF. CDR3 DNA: TGTGCCAGCATCCTCGGACAGGGAAGCAATCAGCCCCAGCATTTT.

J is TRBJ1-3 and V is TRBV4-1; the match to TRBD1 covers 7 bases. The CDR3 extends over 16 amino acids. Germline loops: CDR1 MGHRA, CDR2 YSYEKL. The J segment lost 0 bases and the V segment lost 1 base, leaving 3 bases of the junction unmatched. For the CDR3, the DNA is TGCGCCAGCAGCCAAGTGGGACAGTACTCTGGAAACACCATATATTTT. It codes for CASSQVGQYSGNTIYF.

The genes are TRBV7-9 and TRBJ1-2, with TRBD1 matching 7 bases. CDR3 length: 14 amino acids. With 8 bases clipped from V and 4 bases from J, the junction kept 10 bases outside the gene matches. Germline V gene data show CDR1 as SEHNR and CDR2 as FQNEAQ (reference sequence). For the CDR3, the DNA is TGTGCCAGCTCTCCAGACAGGGTAGTCTATGGCTACACCTTC. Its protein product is CASSPDRVVYGYTF.

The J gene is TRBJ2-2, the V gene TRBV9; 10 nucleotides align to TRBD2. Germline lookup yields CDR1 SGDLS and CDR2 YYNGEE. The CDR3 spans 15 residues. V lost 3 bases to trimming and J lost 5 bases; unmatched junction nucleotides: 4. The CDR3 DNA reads TGTGCCAGCAGCGCTAGCGGGAGAGGGACCGGGGAGCTGTTTTTT. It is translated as CASSASGRGTGELFF.

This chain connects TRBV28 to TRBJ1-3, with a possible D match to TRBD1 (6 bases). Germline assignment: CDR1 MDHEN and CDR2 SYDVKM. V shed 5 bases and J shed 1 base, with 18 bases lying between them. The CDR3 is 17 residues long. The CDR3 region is CASSLRTAQYSGNTIYF. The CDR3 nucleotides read TGTGCCAGCAGTCTTAGGACAGCCCAATATTCTGGAAACACCATATATTTT.

DNA for the CDR3: TGTGCCAGCAGTTTACAGGGCAATAATTCACCCCTCCACTTT. Protein: CASSLQGNNSPLHF. The V gene is TRBV5-4, the J gene TRBJ1-6; TRBD1 might be the D (6 bases). V dropped 5 bases and J dropped 5 bases, with 11 bases sitting between them. Germline CDR1 and CDR2: SGHNT and YYREEE (reference sequence). This CDR3 contains 14 residues.

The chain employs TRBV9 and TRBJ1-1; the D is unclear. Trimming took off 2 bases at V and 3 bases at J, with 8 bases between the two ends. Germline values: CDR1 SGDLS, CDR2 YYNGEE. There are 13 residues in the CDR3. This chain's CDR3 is CASSVDWDTEAFF. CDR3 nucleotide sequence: TGTGCCAGCAGCGTCGACTGGGACACTGAAGCTTTCTTT.

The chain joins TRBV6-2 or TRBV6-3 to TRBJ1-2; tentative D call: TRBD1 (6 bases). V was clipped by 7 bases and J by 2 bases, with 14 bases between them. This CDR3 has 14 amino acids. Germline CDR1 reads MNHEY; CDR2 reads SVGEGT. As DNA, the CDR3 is TGTGCCAGCACCCCCCAAGGACAGAACTATGGCTACACCTTC. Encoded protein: CASTPQGQNYGYTF.

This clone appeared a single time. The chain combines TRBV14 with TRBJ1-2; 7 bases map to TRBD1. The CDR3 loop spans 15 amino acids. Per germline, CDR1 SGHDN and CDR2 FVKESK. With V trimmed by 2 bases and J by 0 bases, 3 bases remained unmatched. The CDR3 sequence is CASSQRQGANYGYTF. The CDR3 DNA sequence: TGTGCCAGCAGCCAAAGGCAGGGGGCTAACTATGGCTACACCTTC. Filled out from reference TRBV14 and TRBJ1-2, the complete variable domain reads EAGVTQFPSHSVIEKGQTVTLRCDPISGHDNLYWYRRVMGKEIKFLLHFVKESKQDESGMPNNRFLAERTGGTYSTLKVQPAELEDSGVYFCASSQRQGANYGYTFGSGTRLTVV.

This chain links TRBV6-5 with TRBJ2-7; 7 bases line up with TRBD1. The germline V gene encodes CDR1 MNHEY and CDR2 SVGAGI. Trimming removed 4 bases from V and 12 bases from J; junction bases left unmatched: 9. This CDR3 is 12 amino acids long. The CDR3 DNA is TGTGCCAGCAGTTTGACAGGGAATATAGGGTACTTC. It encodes CASSLTGNIGYF.

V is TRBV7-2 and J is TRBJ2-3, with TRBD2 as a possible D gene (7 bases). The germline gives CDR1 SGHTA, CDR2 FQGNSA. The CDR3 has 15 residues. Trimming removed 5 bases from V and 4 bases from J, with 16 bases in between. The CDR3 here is CASSEGGREPDTQYF. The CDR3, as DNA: TGTGCCAGCAGCGAAGGGGGGCGGGAGCCAGATACGCAGTATTTT.

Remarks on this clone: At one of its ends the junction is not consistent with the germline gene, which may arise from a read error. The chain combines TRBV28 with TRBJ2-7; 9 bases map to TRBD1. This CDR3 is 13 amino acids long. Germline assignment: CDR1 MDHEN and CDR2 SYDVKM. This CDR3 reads CDLEGTGLHEQYF. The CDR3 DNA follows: TGCGACCTCGAGGGGACAGGGCTCCACGAGCAGTACTTC.

The CDR3 DNA reads TGTGCCAGCAGTTCGAGCGGGAGGCCCGGAGAGACCCAGTACTTC. Protein sequence: CASSSSGRPGETQYF. This chain uses TRBV27 with TRBJ2-5; the match to TRBD2 covers 9 bases. CDR3 length: 15 amino acids. V dropped 4 bases and J dropped 4; count of bases not matched to a gene: 7. CDR1 MNHEY and CDR2 SMNVEV come from the germline V gene (reference sequence).

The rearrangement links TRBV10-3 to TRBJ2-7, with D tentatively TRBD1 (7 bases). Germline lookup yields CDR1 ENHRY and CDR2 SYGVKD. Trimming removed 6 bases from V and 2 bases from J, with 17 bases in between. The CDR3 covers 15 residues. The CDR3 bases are TGTGCCATCAGCGGGGCCCAGGGGGGAACCTACGAGCAGTACTTC. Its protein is CAISGAQGGTYEQYF.

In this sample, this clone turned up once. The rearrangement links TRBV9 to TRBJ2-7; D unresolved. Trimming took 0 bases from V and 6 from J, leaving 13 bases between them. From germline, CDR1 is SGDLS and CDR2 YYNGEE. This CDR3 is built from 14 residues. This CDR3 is CASSVAWQRGEQYF. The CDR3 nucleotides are TGTGCCAGCAGCGTAGCTTGGCAGCGTGGCGAGCAGTACTTC.

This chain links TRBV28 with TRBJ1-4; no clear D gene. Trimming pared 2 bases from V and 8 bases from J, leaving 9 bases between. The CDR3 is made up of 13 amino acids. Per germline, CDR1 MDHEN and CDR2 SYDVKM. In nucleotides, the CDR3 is TGTGCCAGCAGTTTAGGTCTCGGGGAAAAACTGTTTTTT. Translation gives CASSLGLGEKLFF.

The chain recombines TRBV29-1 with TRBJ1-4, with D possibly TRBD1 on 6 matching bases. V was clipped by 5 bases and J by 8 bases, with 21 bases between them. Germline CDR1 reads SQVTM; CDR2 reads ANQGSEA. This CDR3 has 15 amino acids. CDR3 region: CSVRGWGPGEEKLFF. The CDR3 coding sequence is TGCAGCGTTAGGGGTTGGGGGCCAGGGGAGGAAAAACTGTTTTTT. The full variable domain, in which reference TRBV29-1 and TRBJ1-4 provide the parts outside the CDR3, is SAVISQKPSRDICQRGTSLTIQCQVDSQVTMMFWYRQQPGQSLTLIATANQGSEATYESGFVIDKFPISRPNLTFSTLTVSNMSPEDSSIYLCSVRGWGPGEEKLFFGSGTQLSVL.

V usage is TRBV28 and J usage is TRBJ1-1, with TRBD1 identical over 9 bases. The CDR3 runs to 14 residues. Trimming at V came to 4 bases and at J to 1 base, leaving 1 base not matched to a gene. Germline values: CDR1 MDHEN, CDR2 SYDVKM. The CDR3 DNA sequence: TGTGCCAGCAGTTGGGACAGGGAGAACACTGAAGCTTTCTTT. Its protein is CASSWDRENTEAFF.

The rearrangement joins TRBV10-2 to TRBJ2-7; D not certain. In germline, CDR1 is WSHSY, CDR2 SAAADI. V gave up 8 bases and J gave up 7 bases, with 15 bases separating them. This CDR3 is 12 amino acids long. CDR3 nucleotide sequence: TGCGCCAGCGGTATAGGAGTCTTTGAGCAGTACTTC. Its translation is CASGIGVFEQYF.